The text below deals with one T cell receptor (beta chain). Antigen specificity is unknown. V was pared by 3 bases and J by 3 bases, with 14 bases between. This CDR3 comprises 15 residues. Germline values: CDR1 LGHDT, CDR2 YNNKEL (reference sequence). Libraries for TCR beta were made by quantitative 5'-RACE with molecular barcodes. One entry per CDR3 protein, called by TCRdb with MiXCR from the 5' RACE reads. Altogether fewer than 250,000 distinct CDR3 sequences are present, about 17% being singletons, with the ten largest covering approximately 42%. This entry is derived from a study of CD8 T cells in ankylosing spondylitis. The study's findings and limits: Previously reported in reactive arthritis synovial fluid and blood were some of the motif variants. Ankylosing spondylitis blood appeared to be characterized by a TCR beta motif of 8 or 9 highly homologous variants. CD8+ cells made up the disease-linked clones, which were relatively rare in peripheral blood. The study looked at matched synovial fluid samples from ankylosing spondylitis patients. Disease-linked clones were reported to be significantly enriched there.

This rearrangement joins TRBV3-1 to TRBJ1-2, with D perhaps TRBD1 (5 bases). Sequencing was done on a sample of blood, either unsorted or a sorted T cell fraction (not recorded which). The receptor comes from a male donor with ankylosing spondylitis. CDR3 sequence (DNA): TGTGCCAGCAGCCAGTTTCAGGCGGGGGACTATGGCTACACCTTC. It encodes CASSQFQAGDYGYTF.